This T cell receptor beta chain was recorded in a study of blood T cell repertoires in COVID-19. The method was immunoSEQ multiplex PCR; TCRdb's version includes in-frame clones alone and lacks a portion of them. The sample consists of approximately 250,000 clones, approximately 81% of them appearing once. Germline values: CDR1 SGDLS, CDR2 YYNGEE. Between the trimmed V and J ends, which lost 4 bases and 3 bases, there was a span of 11 bases. The CDR3 is made up of 14 amino acids. This chain joins TRBV9 and TRBJ1-5; D not resolved. The sequence was obtained from a man aged 40-49 years with acute or convalescent COVID-19. Sample: peripheral blood. The CDR3 region is CASSPPRDNQPQHF. In DNA, the CDR3 is TGTGCCAGCAGCCCCCCGAGGGACAATCAGCCCCAGCATTTT.